The 3 T cell receptor beta chains given below trace back to one sample, sequenced in a study of blood T cell repertoires in COVID-19. Some clones are missing from TCRdb's copy, which holds only in-frame ones; the method was immunoSEQ multiplex PCR. The table records about 6,100 clones, around 80% of them present only once. Sequencing was performed on peripheral blood. The receptors shown here come from a human donor with active COVID-19. The donor label of this sample is uncertain.

This chain connects TRBV12-3 or TRBV12-4 to TRBJ2-7; D possibly corresponds to TRBD1 (6 bases). V lost 7 bases and J 9 bases, leaving 13 bases between the germline ends. The CDR3 totals 11 residues. In nucleotides, the CDR3 is TGTGCCAGCAAAACAGGGTTATGGCAGTACTTC. Amino acids: CASKTGLWQYF.

The gene calls are TRBV19 and TRBJ2-5, with 7 bases aligning to TRBD1. The CDR3 has 15 residues. Per the germline V gene, CDR1 is LNHDA and CDR2 is SQIVND (reference sequence). V lost 4 bases to trimming and J lost 4 bases; unmatched junction nucleotides: 9. The CDR3 DNA reads TGTGCCAGTAGTACCCGGGACAGCGGCTCAGAGACCCAGTACTTC. Translated: CASSTRDSGSETQYF.

This clone occurred once. This chain links TRBV20-1 with TRBJ1-5, with 9 bases aligning to TRBD1. Losses at the gene ends were 3 bases for V and 0 bases for J; bases not matched to a gene: 9. The germline V gene has CDR1 DFQATT and CDR2 SNEGSKA (reference sequence). This CDR3 comprises 17 residues. The CDR3 region is CSASSGQGVGSNQPQHF. Written as DNA, the CDR3 is TGCAGTGCTAGTTCGGGACAGGGCGTAGGTAGCAATCAGCCCCAGCATTTT.